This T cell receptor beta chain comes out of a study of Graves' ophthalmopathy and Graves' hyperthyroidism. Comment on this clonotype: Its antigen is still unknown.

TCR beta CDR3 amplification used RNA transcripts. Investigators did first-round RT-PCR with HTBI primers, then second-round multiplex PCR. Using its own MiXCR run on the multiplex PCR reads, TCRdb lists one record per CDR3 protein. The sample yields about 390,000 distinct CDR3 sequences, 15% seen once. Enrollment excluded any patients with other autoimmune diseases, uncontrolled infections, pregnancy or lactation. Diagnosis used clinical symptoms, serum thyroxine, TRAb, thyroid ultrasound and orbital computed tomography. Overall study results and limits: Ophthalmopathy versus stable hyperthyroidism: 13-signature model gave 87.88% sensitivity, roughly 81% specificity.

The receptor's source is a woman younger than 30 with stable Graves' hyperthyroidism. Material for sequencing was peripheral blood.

Here the CDR3 reads CASSFSLPSANYGYTF. CDR3 nucleotide sequence: TGTGCCAGCAGCTTCTCTCTGCCGTCGGCTAACTATGGCTACACCTTC. The genes are TRBV7-9 and TRBJ1-2; no reliable D call. The CDR3 spans 16 residues. CDR1 and CDR2 (germline): SEHNR, FQNEAQ (reference sequence). Deletions cut 3 bases from V and 0 bases from J, with 14 bases between.